This TCR beta chain is from a study of T cell repertoires in cytomegalovirus infection. TCRdb re-called the reads through MiXCR, storing one row per CDR3 protein. The sample gives fewer than 350,000 distinct CDR3 sequences, over 7.5% of which show up once; around 4.1% is in the top ten. The V end was cut by 5 bases, the J end by 6 bases, with 10 bases between. From germline, CDR1 is DFQATT and CDR2 SNEGSKA (reference sequence). CDR3 size: 11 residues. This sequence joins TRBV20-1 and TRBJ1-1; D is uncertain. The TCR sequence derives from a human donor in good health (CMV status not recorded). Some clones in this sample may be carry-over from other donors' samples. Sample: PBMCs. The CDR3 nucleotides are TGCAGTGCTCCCGCGCGGGCTGAAGCTTTCTTT. Translation: CSAPARAEAFF.